The sequence of this T cell receptor (beta chain) was determined in a study of shared clonotypes between healthy human individuals. In the original processing: ImmunoSEQ supplied junction-only sequences lacking quality scores, so filtering was different. Only in-frame clones appear in the TCRdb table, and some are missing; sequencing was by immunoSEQ multiplex PCR. V and J calls and clone size are copied from that table; D and trimming were computed from the DNA. The table lists about 2.1 million clones, approximately 94% of them singletons, with under 2% in the top ten. The CDR3 spans 15 residues. V lost 1 base to trimming and J lost 0 bases, with 7 bases between them. The germline V gene encodes CDR1 SGHNT and CDR2 YYREEE (reference sequence). Naive CD8 populations comprised CD45RO-negative cells positively selected for CCR7, excluding terminally differentiated effector memory CD45RA+ cells.

The rearrangement joins TRBV5-4 to TRBJ2-2, with a weak D call TRBD1 (5 bases). The TCR sequence derives from a man aged 18 to 35 in good health. Some clones in this sample may be carry-over from other donors' samples. Sequenced sample: naive CD8+ T cells from PBMCs. CDR3 loop: CASSLNRPNTGELFF. CDR3 nucleotide sequence: TGTGCCAGCAGCTTGAACAGGCCGAACACCGGGGAGCTGTTTTTT.